The 25 T cell receptor beta chains below all came from one sample that was sequenced in a study of Tregs in tolerant kidney transplant recipients. CFSE-labeled recipient PBMCs were cultured six to seven days with irradiated graft donor PBMCs, then FACS-sorted. TCRdb's copy holds only in-frame clones and misses some; the assay was immunoSEQ multiplex PCR. This table has about 15,000 clones, around half appearing once. These receptors are not linked to any known antigen. The specimen was CD4+ T cells from blood cultured with allogeneic cells, collected before the transplant. These receptors all stem from a human patient who received a combined kidney and bone marrow transplant.

The chain combines TRBV7-3 with TRBJ1-5; D is unresolved. Trimming removed 5 bases from V and 2 bases from J, with 28 bases in between. Germline V gene sequence: CDR1 SGHTA, CDR2 FQGTGA. The CDR3 is made up of 20 amino acids. The CDR3 region has the DNA TGTGCCAGCAGCCCCCCGGACTGCCCACCGTTGGATTCGGGCAATCAGCCCCAGCATTTT. This encodes CASSPPDCPPLDSGNQPQHF.

This chain connects TRBV5-4 to TRBJ2-1, with a tentative D call TRBD1 (6 bases). Trimming shortened V by 4 bases and J by 4 bases, and 18 bases separated the two germline ends. Germline V CDR1 and CDR2: SGHNT, YYREEE (reference sequence). The CDR3 runs 16 residues. Here the CDR3 DNA reads TGTGCCAGCAGCCCTACGAACAGGGTGAGTTACAATGAGCAGTTCTTC. Translated: CASSPTNRVSYNEQFF.

The V gene is TRBV19, the J gene TRBJ1-1, with 8 bases matching TRBD1. Germline V gives CDR1 LNHDA, CDR2 SQIVND (reference sequence). The length of the CDR3 is 18 residues. V lost 4 bases to trimming and J lost 5 bases; unmatched junction nucleotides: 18. CDR3 in amino acids: CASSKRTGMRSLETEAFF. CDR3 sequence (DNA): TGTGCCAGTAGTAAACGGACAGGGATGAGGTCACTCGAAACTGAAGCTTTCTTT.

The V and J genes are TRBV29-1 and TRBJ1-4; 9 bases line up with TRBD1. CDR1 and CDR2 from the germline V gene are SQVTM and ANQGSEA. V trimming: 7 bases; J trimming: 7 bases; junction bases outside the gene matches: 4. The CDR3 length is 12 residues. The CDR3 sequence: CSARQGGEKLFF. In DNA form, the CDR3 reads TGCAGCGCTAGACAGGGGGGTGAAAAACTGTTTTTT.

In the case of this clone: Other nucleotide sequences from this sample produce the same CDR3. The chain uses TRBV6-1 and TRBJ1-6; D gene uncertain. Germline V gene lookup returns CDR1 MNHNS and CDR2 SASEGT. V gave up 4 bases and J gave up 4 bases, with 11 bases separating them. This CDR3 spans 15 amino acids. The CDR3 is CASSVGAKYNSPLHF. CDR3 bases: TGTGCCAGCAGTGTGGGCGCAAAGTATAATTCACCCCTCCACTTT.

V gene TRBV7-2 combines with J gene TRBJ1-6; maybe TRBD1 (6 bases). Trimming left V 2 bases short and J 7 bases short, with 12 bases between. This CDR3 has 15 amino acids. From germline, CDR1 is SGHTA and CDR2 FQGNSA. The CDR3 reads CASSLRTGMNSPLHF. CDR3 sequence (DNA): TGTGCCAGCAGCTTAAGAACAGGGATGAATTCACCCCTCCACTTT.

V and J are TRBV2 and TRBJ2-3; D gene uncertain. The ends were cut back, 6 bases at V and 2 bases at J, with 9 bases in the middle. Germline-derived CDR1 and CDR2 are SNHLY and FYNNEI. This CDR3 has 13 residues. CDR3 in amino acids: CASRRSLTDTQYF. CDR3 sequence (DNA): TGTGCCAGCAGGCGGTCCCTCACAGATACGCAGTATTTT.

Remarks on this clone: This CDR3 is also generated by other DNA sequences in the sample. The gene calls are TRBV14 and TRBJ1-6, with TRBD1 matching 7 bases. After removal of 5 bases from V and 6 bases from J, the junction contained 13 bases not matched to a gene. Per germline, CDR1 SGHDN and CDR2 FVKESK. This CDR3 has 17 amino acids. CDR3 nucleotide sequence: TGTGCCAGCAGCTACTCAGAGTTCAGGGGGAGTAATTCACCCCTCCACTTT. This translates into CASSYSEFRGSNSPLHF.

This clone came up a few times. The chain joins TRBV7-9 to TRBJ2-7, with unresolved D. Germline V CDR1 and CDR2: SEHNR, FQNEAQ (reference sequence). V lost 1 base to trimming and J lost 0 bases, with 16 bases between them. The CDR3 loop spans 17 amino acids. The CDR3 here is CASSLVFWILLSYEQYF. The CDR3 bases are TGTGCCAGCAGCTTAGTTTTTTGGATACTACTCTCCTACGAGCAGTACTTC.

V is TRBV7-9 and J is TRBJ2-7; D is unclear. Trimming removed 1 base from V and 3 bases from J, with 10 bases in between. The CDR3 has 14 amino acids. Germline-derived CDR1 and CDR2 are SEHNR and FQNEAQ (reference sequence). The CDR3 loop reads CASSLGSTGYEQYF. CDR3 sequence (DNA): TGTGCCAGCAGCTTAGGAAGTACGGGCTACGAGCAGTACTTC.

This clone was seen only a few times. The chain uses TRBV6-6 and TRBJ1-2; D remains unclear. Trimming cost V 2 bases and J 2 bases, with 6 bases left between them. The CDR3 covers 13 residues. The V gene's germline CDR1 is MNHNY and CDR2 SVGAGI (reference sequence). The CDR3 protein is CASSYGRNYGYTF. In DNA form, the CDR3 reads TGTGCCAGCAGTTACGGGCGAAACTATGGCTACACCTTC.

In its sample, this clone was seen a few times. The V call is TRBV5-5, the J call TRBJ2-7, with TRBD2 matching over 8 bases. Per germline, CDR1 SGHKS and CDR2 YYEKEE (reference sequence). Trimming cost V 0 bases and J 5 bases; bases outside gene matches: 10. The CDR3 contains 16 residues. CDR3: CASSLDMLAGIHEQYF. As DNA, the CDR3 is TGTGCCAGCAGCTTGGATATGTTAGCGGGAATCCACGAGCAGTACTTC.

This clone was detected only a few times. The CDR3 DNA follows: TGTGCCAGCAGCCTGGTGGACAGTTCCTATGGCTACACCTTC. Residues: CASSLVDSSYGYTF. The chain links TRBV7-9 to TRBJ1-2, with D possibly being TRBD1 (6 bases). Looked up from germline, CDR1 is SEHNR and CDR2 is FQNEAQ (reference sequence). The CDR3 covers 14 residues. V was trimmed by 5 bases and J by 4 bases, leaving 14 bases between them.

The CDR3 bases are TGCGCCAGCAGCTTGGAATTGGCGGCGGGAGGAGGGGAGACCCAGTACTTC. It is translated as CASSLELAAGGGETQYF. V usage is TRBV5-1 and J usage is TRBJ2-5, with 8 bases matching TRBD2. The V segment lost 0 bases and the J segment 5 bases; nucleotides outside the gene matches: 12. Germline V gene lookup returns CDR1 SGHRS and CDR2 YFSETQ. The CDR3 loop spans 17 amino acids.

This clone has a handful of counts. The V gene is TRBV5-4, the J gene TRBJ2-1; D is possibly TRBD2 (7 bases). CDR1 is SGHNT and CDR2 is YYREEE in the germline V gene (reference sequence). The V end was cut by 0 bases, the J end by 8 bases, with 18 bases between. There are 16 residues in the CDR3. CDR3 residues: CASSLEGGRGDYEQFF. CDR3 sequence (DNA): TGTGCCAGCAGCTTGGAGGGGGGGCGAGGTGACTATGAGCAGTTCTTC. Full variable domain (rest looked up from reference TRBV5-4 and TRBJ2-1): ETGVTQSPTHLIKTRGQQVTLRCSSQSGHNTVSWYQQALGQGPQFIFQYYREEENGRGNFPPRFSGLQFPNYSSELNVNALELDDSALYLCASSLEGGRGDYEQFFGPGTRLTVL.

This clone was counted a few times. The genes are TRBV10-3 and TRBJ1-5; 10 bases match TRBD1. CDR1 and CDR2 from the germline V gene are ENHRY and SYGVKD. CDR3 length: 15 residues. V shed 0 bases, J shed 13 bases, and the junction held 9 bases outside the gene matches. The CDR3 region is CAISESRQGAGLQHF. DNA of the CDR3: TGTGCCATCAGTGAGTCACGACAGGGGGCGGGCCTGCAGCATTTT.

The gene calls are TRBV7-9 and TRBJ2-1, with TRBD1 as a possible D gene (5 bases). CDR3 length: 13 residues. The V end was cut by 3 bases, the J end by 9 bases, with 12 bases between. Germline lookup yields CDR1 SEHNR and CDR2 FQNEAQ (reference sequence). As DNA, the CDR3 is TGTGCCAGCAGCTTTCTCAGGGATGCTGAGCAGTTCTTC. Protein product: CASSFLRDAEQFF.

The chain combines TRBV7-6 with TRBJ2-1; D is possibly TRBD2 (6 bases). The V and J ends lost 3 bases and 9 bases respectively, with 18 bases between them. Germline CDR1 and CDR2: SGHVS and FNYEAQ. The CDR3 covers 15 residues. The CDR3 here is CASSFRHFGEAEQFF. CDR3 in DNA: TGTGCCAGCAGCTTCCGTCATTTTGGGGAGGCTGAGCAGTTCTTC.

The rearrangement joins TRBV10-3 to TRBJ2-1; TRBD2 matches at 7 bases. Germline V gives CDR1 ENHRY, CDR2 SYGVKD. With V trimmed by 6 bases and J by 9 bases, 11 bases remained unmatched. The CDR3 extends over 14 amino acids. CDR3 loop: CAIRRGGSNGEQFF. The CDR3 nucleotides read TGTGCCATCAGGCGGGGAGGGAGCAATGGTGAGCAGTTCTTC.

This clone was counted between two and nine times. The chain employs TRBV7-9 and TRBJ1-1; D unclear. The germline V and J ends were trimmed by 3 bases and 4 bases, with 12 bases remaining between them. This CDR3 is 14 amino acids long. Germline V gives CDR1 SEHNR, CDR2 FQNEAQ (reference sequence). This chain's CDR3 is CASSFGRRGTEAFF. CDR3 nucleotides: TGTGCCAGCAGCTTCGGACGTCGGGGCACTGAAGCTTTCTTT.

This clone was counted a few times. The genes are TRBV18 and TRBJ1-5; D remains unclear. CDR3 size: 17 residues. Germline CDR1 reads KGHSH; CDR2 reads LQKENI. Deletions cut 6 bases from V and 0 bases from J, with 18 bases between. The CDR3 DNA is TGTGCCAGCTCCCTCAGCGGAGCAGGACTTAGCAATCAGCCCCAGCATTTT. Protein product: CASSLSGAGLSNQPQHF. Together with reference TRBV18 and TRBJ1-5, the CDR3 gives the full variable domain: NAGVMQNPRHLVRRRGQEARLRCSPMKGHSHVYWYRQLPEEGLKFMVYLQKENIIDESGMPKERFSAEFPKEGPSILRIQQVVRGDSAAYFCASSLSGAGLSNQPQHFGDGTRLSIL.

The chain employs TRBV11-3 and TRBJ1-1; 8 bases fit TRBD1. The V segment lost 2 bases and the J segment 0 bases; nucleotides outside the gene matches: 2. The CDR3 has 15 residues. CDR1 SGHNT and CDR2 YENEEA come from the germline V gene. The CDR3 is CASSLRTGMNTEAFF. In nucleotides, the CDR3 is TGTGCCAGCAGCTTACGGACAGGGATGAACACTGAAGCTTTCTTT.

The chain joins TRBV5-1 to TRBJ1-2, with 9 positions matching TRBD1. Losses at the gene ends were 4 bases for V and 8 bases for J; bases not matched to a gene: 3. The V gene's germline CDR1 is SGHRS and CDR2 YFSETQ. The CDR3 covers 12 residues. CDR3 sequence (DNA): TGCGCCAGCAGCATAGGGACAGGGGGCTACACCTTC. This encodes CASSIGTGGYTF.

In its sample, this clone was seen once. The rearrangement links TRBV19 to TRBJ2-3; the match to TRBD2 covers 12 bases. V lost 2 bases and J lost 6; bases outside the gene matches: 3. The germline gives CDR1 LNHDA, CDR2 SQIVND (reference sequence). This CDR3 has 15 amino acids. CDR3 bases: TGTGCCAGTAGTATAAGGCTAGCGGGAGGGGATACGCAGTATTTT. Its translation is CASSIRLAGGDTQYF.

J is TRBJ2-3 and V is TRBV7-2; D call uncertain. In germline, CDR1 is SGHTA, CDR2 FQGNSA. The CDR3 contains 12 residues. The germline V and J ends were trimmed by 5 bases and 7 bases, with 10 bases remaining between them. The CDR3 region has the DNA TGTGCCAGCAGCGCAGAAGTATATACGCAGTATTTT. Translation: CASSAEVYTQYF.